This TCR beta chain was observed in a study of CD8 T cells in ankylosing spondylitis. The sample holds one count of this clonotype. What it binds is unknown. CDR3 length equals 14 residues. Trimming removed 3 bases from V and 7 bases from J; junction bases left unmatched: 5. Germline loops: CDR1 LGHNA, CDR2 YSLEER. TCRdb re-derived calls from the 5' RACE reads in MiXCR, one entry per CDR3 protein. The table includes 300,000 to 350,000 distinct CDR3 sequences, roughly 20% detected once. Study-wide findings and caveats: Clones that were linked to disease were CD8+ and were relatively rare in peripheral blood. Apparently characteristic of ankylosing spondylitis blood was a TCR beta motif (eight highly homologous variants). Some motif variants were previously reported in reactive arthritis synovial fluid and blood.

The receptor was isolated from a female donor with ankylosing spondylitis or in good health (not recorded which). J is TRBJ2-2 and V is TRBV4-3; TRBD2 aligns across 7 bases. Specimen: blood, either unsorted or a sorted T cell fraction (not recorded which). As DNA, the CDR3 is TGCGCCAGCAGCCAGCGGGAGAAGGTCGGGGAGCTGTTTTTT. Translation: CASSQREKVGELFF.